This T cell receptor (beta chain) was captured in a study of blood T cell repertoires in COVID-19. Across the whole study: Researchers got acute and convalescent COVID-19 samples from the United States, Italy and Spain.

Assay used: immunoSEQ multiplex PCR; TCRdb lists only in-frame clones, some missing. The profile shows a few hundred thousand clones, around 84% of them singletons. This sequence was found in a woman under 30 with acute or convalescent COVID-19. Sequencing was done on a sample of peripheral blood.

CDR3 DNA: TGTGCCAGCAGTGACTCGACAGCAGGACTACCCTACGAGCAGTACTTC. Its protein is CASSDSTAGLPYEQYF. The V gene is TRBV2, the J gene TRBJ2-7; D is possibly TRBD2 (6 bases). Looked up from germline, CDR1 is SNHLY and CDR2 is FYNNEI. V lost 3 bases and J 2 bases, leaving 17 bases between the germline ends. CDR3 length: 16 residues.